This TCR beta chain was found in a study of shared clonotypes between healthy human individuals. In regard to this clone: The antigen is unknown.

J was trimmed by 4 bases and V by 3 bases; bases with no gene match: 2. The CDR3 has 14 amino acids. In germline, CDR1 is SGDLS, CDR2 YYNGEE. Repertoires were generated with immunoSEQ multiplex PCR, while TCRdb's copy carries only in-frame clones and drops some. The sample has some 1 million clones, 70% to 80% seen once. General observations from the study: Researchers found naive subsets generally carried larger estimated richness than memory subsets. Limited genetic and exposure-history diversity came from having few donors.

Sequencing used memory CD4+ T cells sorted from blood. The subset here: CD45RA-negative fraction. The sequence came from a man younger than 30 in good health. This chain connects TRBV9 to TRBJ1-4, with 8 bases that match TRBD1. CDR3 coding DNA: TGTGCCAGCAGCGCCGACAGGGGTAATGAAAAACTGTTTTTT. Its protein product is CASSADRGNEKLFF.